This TCR beta chain came from a study of T cells in tuberculosis. Generated by immunoSEQ multiplex PCR, the TCRdb table keeps only in-frame clones and is missing some. The table has tens of thousands of clones, roughly 92% seen once. V was shortened by 8 bases and J by 5 bases, with 16 bases between the two germline ends. Germline CDR1 MNHNY, CDR2 SVGAGI (reference sequence). The CDR3 totals 14 residues. The sequenced sample consisted of PBMCs. The clonotype was recovered from a donor aged 10 to 29 with latent tuberculosis or without tuberculosis infection. This chain uses TRBV6-6 with TRBJ1-5; D is possibly TRBD1 (6 bases). DNA for the CDR3: TGTGCCAGCGGGAAGACAGGTAGGGATCAGCCCCAGCATTTT. The encoded protein is CASGKTGRDQPQHF.